The 14 T cell receptor beta chains listed next were all sequenced from one sample in a study of blood T cell repertoires in COVID-19. TCRdb keeps only in-frame clones here, not all; method: immunoSEQ multiplex PCR. The repertoire consists of a few hundred thousand clones, with more than 85% occurring once and the leading ten covering roughly 3.7%. The sample consisted of PBMCs or T cells enriched from blood (not recorded which). All receptors come from a woman between 25 and 40 years old who had recovered from COVID-19.

As DNA, the CDR3 is TGTGCCATCGGAGGAGGAAACACCATATATTTT. Its protein product is CAIGGGNTIYF. The chain employs TRBV10-3 and TRBJ1-3, with D hard to call. Trimming pared 8 bases from V and 4 bases from J, leaving 6 bases between. From germline, CDR1 is ENHRY and CDR2 SYGVKD. The CDR3 is 11 residues long.

The V call is TRBV7-2, the J call TRBJ1-4; D is unclear. The CDR3 has 15 amino acids. CDR1 is SGHTA and CDR2 is FQGNSA in the germline V gene. V was cut by 5 bases and J by 1 base, with 11 bases left in between. The CDR3 DNA reads as TGTGCCAGCAGCCCACGCGCAGGAACTAATGAAAAACTGTTTTTT. Encoded protein: CASSPRAGTNEKLFF. The full variable domain, completed using reference TRBV7-2 and TRBJ1-4, is GAGVSQSPSNKVTEKGKDVELRCDPISGHTALYWYRQSLGQGLEFLIYFQGNSAPDKSGLPSDRFSAERTGGSVSTLTIQRTQQEDSAVYLCASSPRAGTNEKLFFGSGTQLSVL.

The sample holds a few counts of this clone. This chain connects TRBV7-9 to TRBJ1-5; D is undetermined. V gave up 7 bases and J gave up 4 bases, with 11 bases separating them. CDR1 and CDR2 from the germline V gene are SEHNR and FQNEAQ (reference sequence). This CDR3 has 13 residues. This CDR3 reads CASTGSGNQPQHF. Written as DNA, the CDR3 is TGTGCCAGCACCGGGTCGGGGAATCAGCCCCAGCATTTT.

The chain is built from TRBV30 and TRBJ2-3; D ambiguous. The CDR3 has 13 residues. Germline CDR1 and CDR2: GTSNPN and SVGIG (reference sequence). Trimming stripped 1 base from V and 4 bases from J, with 9 bases between. CDR3 loop: CAWSAMRADTQYF. The CDR3 region has the DNA TGTGCCTGGAGTGCAATGAGAGCAGATACGCAGTATTTT.

The V and J genes are TRBV18 and TRBJ1-3; 8 bases are a match to TRBD1. Germline CDR1 KGHSH, CDR2 LQKENI. This CDR3 is 14 amino acids long. The V and J ends lost 6 bases and 3 bases, in that order; junction bases with no gene match: 4. CDR3 sequence: CASSPGQGGNTIYF. The DNA for the CDR3 is TGTGCCAGCTCGCCTGGACAGGGTGGAAACACCATATATTTT.

The CDR3 coding sequence is TGCGCCAGCAGCTTGACGACAGGGTCCGCTGAAGCTTTCTTT. Translated: CASSLTTGSAEAFF. This chain joins TRBV5-1 and TRBJ1-1; 7 bases fit TRBD1. This CDR3 contains 14 residues. The germline V gene has CDR1 SGHRS and CDR2 YFSETQ. The junction had 6 bases not matched to a gene; V was cut back by 1 base and J by 6 bases.

This clone was recorded a few times. The chain combines TRBV7-9 with TRBJ2-1, with 7 bases fitting TRBD2. Germline values: CDR1 SEHNR, CDR2 FQNEAQ (reference sequence). The CDR3 sequence is 15 residues long. With 5 bases clipped from V and 7 bases from J, the junction kept 11 bases outside the gene matches. The CDR3 is CASSLSGGSRNEQFF. The CDR3, as DNA: TGTGCCAGCAGCCTCTCCGGCGGGAGTAGGAATGAGCAGTTCTTC.

The chain joins TRBV9 to TRBJ2-3, with a tentative D call TRBD1 (6 bases). The V end lost 1 base, the J end lost 1 base, and 16 bases lay between the germline ends. The CDR3 has 17 amino acids. CDR1 and CDR2 from the germline V gene are SGDLS and YYNGEE. CDR3 protein: CASSVSSTGFGTDTQYF. The CDR3 bases are TGTGCCAGCAGCGTATCCTCTACAGGGTTTGGCACAGATACGCAGTATTTT.

The rearrangement uses TRBV29-1 and TRBJ1-2; 7 bases match TRBD1. The CDR3 is 15 amino acids. Germline V gives CDR1 SQVTM, CDR2 ANQGSEA. V lost 3 bases, J lost 4 bases, and 11 bases stayed unmatched. For the CDR3, the DNA is TGCAGCGTTGAGGCCCCCAGGGGGAAGAGCTATGGCTACACCTTC. This translates into CSVEAPRGKSYGYTF.

The V call is TRBV6-1, the J call TRBJ2-3; 8 bases align to TRBD1. Germline CDR1 is MNHNS and CDR2 is SASEGT. J was trimmed by 3 bases and V by 0 bases; bases with no gene match: 8. The CDR3 is 17 amino acids. CDR3 sequence (DNA): TGTGCCAGCAGTGAAGCGCTTCAGGGGGCTGTGACAGATACGCAGTATTTT. This sequence encodes CASSEALQGAVTDTQYF.

This clone was seen just once. The chain is built from TRBV2 and TRBJ1-5, with a weak D call TRBD1 (5 bases). This CDR3 is built from 17 residues. Trimming cost V 2 bases and J 1 base, with 15 bases left between them. Germline V gene lookup returns CDR1 SNHLY and CDR2 FYNNEI. CDR3 loop: CASSEQGPRSSNQPQHF. As DNA, the CDR3 is TGTGCCAGCAGTGAACAGGGCCCGCGTTCGAGCAATCAGCCCCAGCATTTT. Full variable domain (outside the CDR3, taken from reference TRBV2 and TRBJ1-5): EPEVTQTPSHQVTQMGQEVILRCVPISNHLYFYWYRQILGQKVEFLVSFYNNEISEKSEIFDDQFSVERPDGSNFTLKIRSTKLEDSAMYFCASSEQGPRSSNQPQHFGDGTRLSIL.

The rearrangement joins TRBV2 to TRBJ2-2, with D uncertain. The CDR3 length is 13 residues. The germline V and J ends were trimmed by 8 bases and 4 bases, with 11 bases remaining between them. In germline, CDR1 is SNHLY, CDR2 FYNNEI. The CDR3 DNA reads TGTGCCAGCCTATATCAACCCACCGGGGAGCTGTTTTTT. Translation: CASLYQPTGELFF. The whole variable domain, filled in from reference TRBV2 and TRBJ2-2, reads EPEVTQTPSHQVTQMGQEVILRCVPISNHLYFYWYRQILGQKVEFLVSFYNNEISEKSEIFDDQFSVERPDGSNFTLKIRSTKLEDSAMYFCASLYQPTGELFFGEGSRLTVL.

Here the CDR3 reads CASSLSNSDTQYF. The CDR3 region has the DNA TGTGCCAGCTCCCTGTCTAATTCAGATACGCAGTATTTT. The chain recombines TRBV6-4 with TRBJ2-3; D is unresolved. From germline, CDR1 is MRHNA and CDR2 SNTAGT. V was shortened by 8 bases and J by 4 bases, with 13 bases between the two germline ends. The CDR3 is made up of 13 amino acids.

This chain links TRBV27 with TRBJ1-5, with unresolved D. The CDR3 extends over 13 amino acids. Germline CDR1 MNHEY, CDR2 SMNVEV (reference sequence). V shed 0 bases and J shed 6 bases, with 6 bases lying between them. CDR3 coding DNA: TGTGCCAGCAGTTTATCTCGACTTCAGCCCCAGCATTTT. Translation gives CASSLSRLQPQHF.